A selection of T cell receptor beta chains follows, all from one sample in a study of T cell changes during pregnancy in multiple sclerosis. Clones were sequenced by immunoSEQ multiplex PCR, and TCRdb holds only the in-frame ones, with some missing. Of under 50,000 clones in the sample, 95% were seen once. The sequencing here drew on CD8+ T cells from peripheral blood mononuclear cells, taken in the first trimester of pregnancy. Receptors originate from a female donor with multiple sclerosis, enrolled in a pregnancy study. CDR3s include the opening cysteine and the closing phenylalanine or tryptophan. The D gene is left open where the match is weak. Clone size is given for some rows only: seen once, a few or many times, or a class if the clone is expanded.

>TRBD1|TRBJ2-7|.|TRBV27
TGTGCCAGCAGTTTAGAGGGGACAGGGTTGTACGAGCAGTACTTC
CASSLEGTGLYEQYF
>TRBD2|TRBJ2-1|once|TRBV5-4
TGTGCCAGCAGTTTTGGACTAGCGGCCGGCTGGGGGAATGAGCAGTTCTTC
CASSFGLAAGWGNEQFF
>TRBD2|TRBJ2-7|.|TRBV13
TGTGCCAGCAGCTTAGGTAGACTAGCGGGTGTCATGCAGTACTTC
CASSLGRLAGVMQYF
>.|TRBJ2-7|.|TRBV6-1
TGTGCCAGCTCCTCCTTCAGGGCTAACTACGAGCAGTACTTC
CASSSFRANYEQYF
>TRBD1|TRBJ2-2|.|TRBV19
TGTGCCAGTAGTGGTTGGGACAGGGAAAACACCGGGGAGCTGTTTTTT
CASSGWDRENTGELFF
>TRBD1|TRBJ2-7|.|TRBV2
TGTGCCAGCCGAACAGGGGTGGCCTACGAGCAGTACTTC
CASRTGVAYEQYF
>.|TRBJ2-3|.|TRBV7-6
TGTGCCAGCAGCTCAGGACAGCTCACAGATACGCAGTATTTT
CASSSGQLTDTQYF
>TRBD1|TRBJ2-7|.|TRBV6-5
TGTGCCAGCAGTGAAGGGGCAGGGGGCTACGAGCAGTACTTC
CASSEGAGGYEQYF
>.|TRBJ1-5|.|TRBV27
TGTGCCAGCAGTTTATTGGGGGGTAATCAGCCCCAGCATTTT
CASSLLGGNQPQHF
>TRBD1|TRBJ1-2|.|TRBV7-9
TGTGCCAGCAGCTTAGCCGGACAGGGTGCTAACTATGGCTACACCTTC
CASSLAGQGANYGYTF
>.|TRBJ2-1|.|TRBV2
TGTGCCAGCAGTGAGAGTTCTGAGCAGTTCTTC
CASSESSEQFF
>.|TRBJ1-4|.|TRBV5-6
TGTGCCAGCAGCTTGTTTTCCGAGGAGCCTGAAAAACTGTTTTTT
CASSLFSEEPEKLFF
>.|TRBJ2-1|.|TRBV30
TGTGCCTGGAGCTTGGCGGGGGAGCAGTTCTTC
CAWSLAGEQFF
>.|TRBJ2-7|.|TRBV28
TGTGCCAGCGGACGGGAGTTCTACGAGCAGTACTTC
CASGREFYEQYF
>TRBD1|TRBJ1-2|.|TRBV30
TGTGCCTGGATGACAGGGGGCTATGGCTACACCTTC
CAWMTGGYGYTF
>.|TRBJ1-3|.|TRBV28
TGTGCCAGCAGTTTAGCCTTGATGGGGGCGGGAAACACCATATATTTT
CASSLALMGAGNTIYF
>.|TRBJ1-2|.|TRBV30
TGTGCCTGGATACCACAGGGCTACTATGGCTACACCTTC
CAWIPQGYYGYTF
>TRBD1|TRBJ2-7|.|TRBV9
TGTGCCAGCAGCGGGGGACAGACTTCAAAATACGAGCAGTACTTC
CASSGGQTSKYEQYF
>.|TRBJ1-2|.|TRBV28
TGTGCCAGCAGTTACCTGTCGGGACAACAAAACTATGGCTACACCTTC
CASSYLSGQQNYGYTF
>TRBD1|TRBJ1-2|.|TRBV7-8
TGTGCCAGCAGCCCCAACTCCCGGGACAGGGGATACTCTAACTATGGCTACACCTTC
CASSPNSRDRGYSNYGYTF
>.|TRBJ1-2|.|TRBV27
TGTGCCAGCGGACCTACCCCGGGAATTTATGGCTACACCTTC
CASGPTPGIYGYTF
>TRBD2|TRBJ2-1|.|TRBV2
TGTGCCAGCAGACCGATAGCGGGAGGGCCGCTCGAGCAGTTCTTC
CASRPIAGGPLEQFF
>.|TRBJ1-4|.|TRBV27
TGTGCCAGCAGCCGGGGACACACAACTAATGAAAAACTGTTTTTT
CASSRGHTTNEKLFF
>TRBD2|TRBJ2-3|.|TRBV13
TGTGCCAGCAGCTCCGTGGGACTAGGACAAGATGCGCAGTATTTT
CASSSVGLGQDAQYF
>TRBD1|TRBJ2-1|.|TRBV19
TGTGCCAGTGGGGTTTCCGGGACAGGGTACAATGAGCAGTTCTTC
CASGVSGTGYNEQFF
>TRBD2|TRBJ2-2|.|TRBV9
TGTGCCAGCAGCGTAGGACTAGCGCCGAACACCGGGGAGCTGTTTTTT
CASSVGLAPNTGELFF
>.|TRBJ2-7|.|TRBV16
TGTGCCAGCAGCCAAAACGGAGGGCACCGCGAGCAGTACTTC
CASSQNGGHREQYF
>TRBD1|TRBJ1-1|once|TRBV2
TGTGCCAGCAGTGACACCGGGACAGGGACTGAAGCTTTCTTT
CASSDTGTGTEAFF
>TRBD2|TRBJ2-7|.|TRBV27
TGTGCCAGCAGTTACAGCGGGGCCTACGAGCAGTACTTC
CASSYSGAYEQYF
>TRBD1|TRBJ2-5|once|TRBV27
TGTGCCAGCAGCCCCGGGACAGGGGCAGAGACCCAGTACTTC
CASSPGTGAETQYF